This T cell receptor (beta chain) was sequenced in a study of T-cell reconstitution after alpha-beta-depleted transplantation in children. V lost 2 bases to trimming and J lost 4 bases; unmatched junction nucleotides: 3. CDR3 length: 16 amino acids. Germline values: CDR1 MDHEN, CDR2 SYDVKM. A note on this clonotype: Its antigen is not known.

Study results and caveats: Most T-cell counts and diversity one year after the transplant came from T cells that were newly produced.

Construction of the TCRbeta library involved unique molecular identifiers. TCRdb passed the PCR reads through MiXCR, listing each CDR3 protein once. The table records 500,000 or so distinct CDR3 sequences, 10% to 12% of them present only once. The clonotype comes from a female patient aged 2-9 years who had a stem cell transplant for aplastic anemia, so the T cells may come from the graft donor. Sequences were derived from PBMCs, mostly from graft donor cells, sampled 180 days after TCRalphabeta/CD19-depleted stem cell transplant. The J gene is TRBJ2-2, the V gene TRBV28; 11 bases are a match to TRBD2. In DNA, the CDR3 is TGTGCCAGCAGTTTAACCGGGACTAGCGGCACCGGGGAGCTGTTTTTT. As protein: CASSLTGTSGTGELFF.